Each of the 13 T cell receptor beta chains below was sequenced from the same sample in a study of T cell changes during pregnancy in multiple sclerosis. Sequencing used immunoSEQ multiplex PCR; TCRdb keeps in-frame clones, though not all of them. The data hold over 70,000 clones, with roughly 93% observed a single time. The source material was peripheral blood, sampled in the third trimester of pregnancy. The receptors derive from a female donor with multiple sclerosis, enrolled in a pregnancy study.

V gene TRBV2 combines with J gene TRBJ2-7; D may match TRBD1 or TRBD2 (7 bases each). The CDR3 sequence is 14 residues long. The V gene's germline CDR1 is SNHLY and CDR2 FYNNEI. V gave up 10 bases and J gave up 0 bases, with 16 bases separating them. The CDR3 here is CATRGGVGSYEQYF. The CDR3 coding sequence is TGTGCCACCAGGGGGGGAGTCGGCTCCTACGAGCAGTACTTC.

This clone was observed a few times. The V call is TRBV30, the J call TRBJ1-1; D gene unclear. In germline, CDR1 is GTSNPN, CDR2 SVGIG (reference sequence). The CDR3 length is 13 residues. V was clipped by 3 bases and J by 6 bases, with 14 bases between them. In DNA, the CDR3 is TGTGCCTGGAGAGAGAAGCGGAGCTCTGAAGCTTTCTTT. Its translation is CAWREKRSSEAFF.

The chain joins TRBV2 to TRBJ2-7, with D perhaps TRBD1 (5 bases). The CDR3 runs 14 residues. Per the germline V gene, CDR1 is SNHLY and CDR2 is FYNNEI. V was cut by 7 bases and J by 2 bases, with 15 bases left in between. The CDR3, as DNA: TGTGCCAGCACCGCTGGGCCAGGGCCCTACGAGCAGTACTTC. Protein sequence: CASTAGPGPYEQYF. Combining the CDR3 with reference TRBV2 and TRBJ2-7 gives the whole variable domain EPEVTQTPSHQVTQMGQEVILRCVPISNHLYFYWYRQILGQKVEFLVSFYNNEISEKSEIFDDQFSVERPDGSNFTLKIRSTKLEDSAMYFCASTAGPGPYEQYFGPGTRLTVT.

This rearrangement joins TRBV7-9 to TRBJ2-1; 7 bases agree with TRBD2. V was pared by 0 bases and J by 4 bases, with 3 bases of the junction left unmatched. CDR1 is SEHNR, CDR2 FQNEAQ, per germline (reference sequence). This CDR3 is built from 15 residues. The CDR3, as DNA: TGTGCCAGCAGCTTAGCGCTAGCGGAATACAATGAGCAGTTCTTC. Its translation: CASSLALAEYNEQFF.

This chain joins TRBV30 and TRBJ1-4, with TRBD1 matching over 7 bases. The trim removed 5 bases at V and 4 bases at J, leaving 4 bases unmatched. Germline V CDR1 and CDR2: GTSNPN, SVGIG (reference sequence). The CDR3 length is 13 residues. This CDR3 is CAWSGGVNEKLFF. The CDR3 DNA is TGTGCCTGGTCAGGGGGAGTTAATGAAAAACTGTTTTTT.

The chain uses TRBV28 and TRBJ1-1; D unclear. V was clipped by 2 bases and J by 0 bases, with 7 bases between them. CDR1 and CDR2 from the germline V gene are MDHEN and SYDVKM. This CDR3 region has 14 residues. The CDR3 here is CASSLGLLNTEAFF. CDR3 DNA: TGTGCCAGCAGTTTAGGACTCCTGAACACTGAAGCTTTCTTT.

Written as DNA, the CDR3 is TGTGCCACCAGCAGATCCGGTCCAGAGACCCAGTACTTC. It codes for CATSRSGPETQYF. The chain links TRBV15 to TRBJ2-5; no clear D. CDR1 and CDR2 from the germline V gene are LNHNV and YYDKDF (reference sequence). V was cut by 2 bases and J by 4 bases, with 8 bases left in between. The CDR3 has 13 amino acids.

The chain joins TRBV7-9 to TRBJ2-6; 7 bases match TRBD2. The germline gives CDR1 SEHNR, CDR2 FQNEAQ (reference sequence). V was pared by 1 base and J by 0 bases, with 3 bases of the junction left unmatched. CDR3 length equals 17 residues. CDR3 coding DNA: TGTGCCAGCAGCTTAGAGGCGGGAGTCTCTGGGGCCAACGTCCTGACTTTC. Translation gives CASSLEAGVSGANVLTF. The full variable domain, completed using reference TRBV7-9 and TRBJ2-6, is DTGVSQNPRHKITKRGQNVTFRCDPISEHNRLYWYRQTLGQGPEFLTYFQNEAQLEKSRLLSDRFSAERPKGSFSTLEIQRTEQGDSAMYLCASSLEAGVSGANVLTFGAGSRLTVL.

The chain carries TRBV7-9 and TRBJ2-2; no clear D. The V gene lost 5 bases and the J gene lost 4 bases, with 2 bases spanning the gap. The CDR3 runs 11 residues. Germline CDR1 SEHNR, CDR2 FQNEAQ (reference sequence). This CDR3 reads CASSRTGELFF. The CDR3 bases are TGTGCCAGCAGCCGCACCGGGGAGCTGTTTTTT.

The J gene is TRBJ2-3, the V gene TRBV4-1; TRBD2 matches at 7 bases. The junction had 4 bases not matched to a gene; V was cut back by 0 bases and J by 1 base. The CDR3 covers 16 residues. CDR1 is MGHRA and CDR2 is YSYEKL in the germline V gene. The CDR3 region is CASSQETSTGTDTQYF. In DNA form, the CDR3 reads TGCGCCAGCAGCCAAGAGACTAGCACTGGCACAGATACGCAGTATTTT.

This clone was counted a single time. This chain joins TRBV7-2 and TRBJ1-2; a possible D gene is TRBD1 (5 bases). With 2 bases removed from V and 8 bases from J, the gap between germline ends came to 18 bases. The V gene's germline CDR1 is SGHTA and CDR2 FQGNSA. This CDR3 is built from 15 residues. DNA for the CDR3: TGTGCCAGCAGCTTACGAGGCAGGGCGAGCCGCGGCTACACCTTC. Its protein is CASSLRGRASRGYTF.

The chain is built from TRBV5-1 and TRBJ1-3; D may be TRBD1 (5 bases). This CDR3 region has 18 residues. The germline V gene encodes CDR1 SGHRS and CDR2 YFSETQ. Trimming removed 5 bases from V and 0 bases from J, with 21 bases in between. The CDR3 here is CASRYGGGLTFSGNTIYF. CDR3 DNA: TGCGCCAGCAGATACGGGGGGGGACTGACCTTCTCTGGAAACACCATATATTTT.

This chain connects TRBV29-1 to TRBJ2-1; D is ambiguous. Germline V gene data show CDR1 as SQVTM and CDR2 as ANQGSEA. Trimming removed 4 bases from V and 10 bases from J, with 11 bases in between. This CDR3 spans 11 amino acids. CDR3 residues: CSVVHVEEQFF. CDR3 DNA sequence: TGCAGCGTTGTCCATGTAGAAGAGCAGTTCTTC.